This T cell receptor beta chain appears in the sequencing data of a study of long-term antiretroviral therapy in people with HIV. General study points: Information on adherence, resistance and therapy changes was unavailable. Across all time points, the repertoire was dominated by clones that expanded before ART.

At the survey level, the v3.0 immunoSEQ assay was run. For each individual sample, sequencing targeted about 40,000-55,000 T-cell genomes. The data were produced by immunoSEQ multiplex PCR, yet TCRdb's version contains in-frame clones alone and is incomplete. The repertoire holds approximately 31,000 clones, about 97% seen once, with around 3.1% in the top ten. Regarding this clone: Its antigen is not known.

The germline V gene encodes CDR1 LNHDA and CDR2 SQIVND (reference sequence). This CDR3 has 15 residues. V dropped 6 bases and J dropped 4 bases, with 18 bases sitting between them. Treated in the United States were all of the participants with HIV. Material: unsorted PBMCs, obtained 6.9 years after starting antiretroviral therapy. This sequence originates from a man aged 30 to 45 with HIV. The chain combines TRBV19 with TRBJ1-2, with D possibly being TRBD1 (5 bases). CDR3 protein: CASSRDGASSYGYTF. DNA for the CDR3: TGTGCCAGTAGCCGGGACGGGGCTTCGAGCTATGGCTACACCTTC. The whole variable domain, remainder taken from reference TRBV19 and TRBJ1-2, is DGGITQSPKYLFRKEGQNVTLSCEQNLNHDAMYWYRQDPGQGLRLIYYSQIVNDFQKGDIAEGYSVSREKKESFPLTVTSAQKNPTAFYLCASSRDGASSYGYTFGSGTRLTVV.